This T cell receptor beta chain originates from a study of blood T cell repertoires in COVID-19. Turning to the study itself: Both acute and convalescent COVID-19 samples were obtained from the United States, Italy and Spain. In each case, the material was cDNA or gDNA derived from T cells, B-cell-depleted T cells, or PBMCs.

Seattle patient enrollment occurred during active infection, with longitudinal follow-up thereafter. Original analysis: Estimation of nucleated cell counts relied on the amplification of reference gene primers. TCRdb keeps only in-frame clones here, not all; method: immunoSEQ multiplex PCR. V and J calls and clone size are those listed in that table; D and trimming were worked out from the DNA. Here the sample spans under 200,000 clones, around four fifths being singletons. The germline CDR1 and CDR2 sequences are KGHSY and FQNENV. Trimming cost V 2 bases and J 7 bases; bases outside gene matches: 7. CDR3 length equals 15 residues.

The V and J genes are TRBV16 and TRBJ2-1; 8 bases map to TRBD2. Specimen: peripheral blood. The clonotype comes from a man aged 55 to 70 with COVID-19, enrolled during active disease. CDR3 loop: CASSQTGTRTNEQFF. DNA for the CDR3: TGTGCCAGCAGCCAAACCGGGACTAGGACTAATGAGCAGTTCTTC.